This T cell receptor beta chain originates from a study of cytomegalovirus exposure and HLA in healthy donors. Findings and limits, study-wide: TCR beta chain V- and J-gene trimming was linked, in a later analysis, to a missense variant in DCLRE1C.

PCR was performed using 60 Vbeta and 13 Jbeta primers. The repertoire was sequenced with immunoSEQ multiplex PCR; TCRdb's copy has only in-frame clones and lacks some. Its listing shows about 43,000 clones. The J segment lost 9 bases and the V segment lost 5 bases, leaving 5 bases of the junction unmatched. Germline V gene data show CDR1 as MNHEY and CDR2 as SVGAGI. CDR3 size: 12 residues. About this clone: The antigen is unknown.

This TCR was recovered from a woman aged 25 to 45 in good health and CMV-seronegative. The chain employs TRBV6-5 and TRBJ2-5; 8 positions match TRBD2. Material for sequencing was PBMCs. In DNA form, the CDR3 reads TGTGCCAGCAGTGCCTCGGGAGGGGCCCAGTACTTC. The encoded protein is CASSASGGAQYF.